A selection of T cell receptor beta chains follows, all from one sample in a study of cytotoxic CD8 clonotypes in ibrutinib-treated CLL. Clones were read by immunoSEQ multiplex PCR, and TCRdb kept only the in-frame ones, dropping some. The sample has about 140,000 clones, about 80% seen once. The input for sequencing was PBMCs, taken after 12 months of ibrutinib treatment. Every receptor here comes from a human donor with chronic lymphocytic leukemia. Each CDR3 is given with its conserved first and last residue. A D gene is named only where the DNA matches it firmly. Clone size is stated in some rows and not others, as once, few, many or a class when expanded.

NA,NA,TRBV6-5,TRBJ2-5,TGTGCCAGCAGTCCGCGTCGGAGGCCGGAGACCCAGTACTTC,CASSPRRRPETQYF
NA,NA,TRBV15,TRBJ2-7,TGTGCCACCAGCAGAGATCCGGGGGAAGAGCAGTACTTC,CATSRDPGEEQYF
NA,NA,TRBV7-3,TRBJ2-3,TGTGCCAGCAGCCCGGGACTCCGCACAGATACGCAGTATTTT,CASSPGLRTDTQYF
NA,NA,TRBV11-2,TRBJ2-3,TGTGCCAGCAGCTTAGAACACGACGGCACAGATACGCAGTATTTT,CASSLEHDGTDTQYF
NA,NA,TRBV30,TRBJ1-2,TGTGCCTGGAGTATTGCAGGCGGTCGCTACACCTTC,CAWSIAGGRYTF
TRBD2,NA,TRBV2,TRBJ2-2,TGTGCCAGCAGTGAGGGACTAGCGGGAGGGGGCACCGGGGAGCTGTTTTTT,CASSEGLAGGGTGELFF
NA,NA,TRBV11-2,TRBJ2-2,TGTGCCAGCAGCTTGGACAGGAACACCGGGGAGCTGTTTTTT,CASSLDRNTGELFF
NA,once,TRBV21-1,TRBJ2-1,TGTGCCAGCAGCAAACGGGGGTTGTCCTACAATGAGCAGTTCTTC,CASSKRGLSYNEQFF
NA,NA,TRBV28,TRBJ1-1,TGTGCCAGCAGAAACACAGGGTCGGGCACTGAAGCTTTCTTT,CASRNTGSGTEAFF
TRBD1,NA,TRBV6-5,TRBJ1-4,TGTGCCAGCAGCAACCGGGACAGTCCTAATGAAAAACTGTTTTTT,CASSNRDSPNEKLFF
NA,NA,TRBV27,TRBJ2-3,TGTGCCAGCAGGAGTAGCGGTTCAGATACGCAGTATTTT,CASRSSGSDTQYF